One and the same sample provided the 14 T cell receptor beta chains below, sequenced in a study of blood T cells in healthy people across ages. A sample-barcoded 5' primer and a J-beta primer mix were used in a second PCR of about 7 to 12 cycles. TCRdb re-called the 5' RACE reads with MiXCR, one entry per CDR3 protein. Of 1.5 million to 2 million distinct CDR3 sequences listed, 28% are singletons. Material for sequencing was blood. These receptors were taken from a woman in her 30s in good health.

The sample holds a few counts of this clonotype. V is TRBV5-6 and J is TRBJ2-5; 8 nucleotides line up with TRBD2. CDR1 is SGHDT and CDR2 is YYEEEE in the germline V gene. The CDR3 runs 16 residues. V dropped 2 bases and J dropped 6; count of bases not matched to a gene: 12. As DNA, the CDR3 is TGTGCCAGCAGCTTTGAGCGGGAGAGACTGCGGAAGACCCAGTACTTC. Translation: CASSFERERLRKTQYF.

There are a few counts of this clonotype. The V gene is TRBV7-3, the J gene TRBJ2-5; tentative D call: TRBD1 (5 bases). V lost 1 base, J lost 3 bases, and 6 bases lay in between. Per the germline V gene, CDR1 is SGHTA and CDR2 is FQGTGA. This CDR3 region has 13 residues. The CDR3 DNA is TGTGCCAGCAGCTTAATGGACAAAGAGACCCAGTACTTC. Its translation: CASSLMDKETQYF.

The chain has TRBV6-2 or TRBV6-3 and TRBJ1-6; 7 bases fit TRBD1. The CDR3 loop spans 16 amino acids. V shed 5 bases, J shed 6 bases, and the junction held 10 bases outside the gene matches. CDR1 and CDR2 (germline): MNHEY, SVGEGT. CDR3 loop: CASSKTGRNSNSPLHF. The CDR3 DNA is TGTGCCAGCAGTAAGACAGGGCGAAATAGTAATTCACCCCTCCACTTT.

In its sample, this clonotype was seen a few times. The V gene is TRBV4-3, the J gene TRBJ2-7; 7 bases are a match to TRBD2. This CDR3 is 18 amino acids long. Germline loops: CDR1 LGHNA, CDR2 YSLEER. V lost 4 bases and J lost 0; bases outside the gene matches: 15. CDR3 sequence reads: CASSPTLGSGTSSYEQYF. The CDR3 DNA is TGCGCCAGCAGCCCAACTCTTGGGAGCGGGACGAGCTCCTACGAGCAGTACTTC.

The CDR3 DNA is TGCAGTGCTAGAGTGGGTAGGGTCAATGCCAAAAACATTCAGTACTTC. Translation: CSARVGRVNAKNIQYF. The V call is TRBV20-1, the J call TRBJ2-4; D remains ambiguous. Trimming removed 1 base from V and 1 base from J, with 14 bases in between. The CDR3 is 16 amino acids. Germline V gene data show CDR1 as DFQATT and CDR2 as SNEGSKA (reference sequence).

This rearrangement joins TRBV12-3 or TRBV12-4 to TRBJ2-5; D might be TRBD2 (6 bases). The CDR3 is made up of 14 amino acids. Trimming pared 2 bases from V and 9 bases from J, leaving 16 bases between. CDR3 in DNA: TGTGCCAGCAGTTTATTCCGAGAGACGGGAGCCCAGTACTTC. Its translation: CASSLFRETGAQYF.

This clonotype was seen a handful of times. J is TRBJ1-5 and V is TRBV28; D gene uncertain. The length of the CDR3 is 11 residues. Trimming pared 5 bases from V and 9 bases from J, leaving 8 bases between. Germline V CDR1 and CDR2: MDHEN, SYDVKM. For the CDR3, the DNA is TGTGCCAGCAGTCGTCTGGGGCCCCAGCATTTT. This sequence encodes CASSRLGPQHF.

The chain employs TRBV7-3 and TRBJ2-1; D may be TRBD2 (6 bases). CDR1 SGHTA and CDR2 FQGTGA come from the germline V gene. This CDR3 spans 17 amino acids. V was clipped by 5 bases and J by 0 bases, with 17 bases between them. CDR3 nucleotides: TGTGCCAGCAGCCCCGTTTTGGGACTCAGCTCCTACAATGAGCAGTTCTTC. Translation: CASSPVLGLSSYNEQFF.

This clonotype was found a few times. The chain carries TRBV1 and TRBJ2-7; TRBD2 is the table's D call and was not checked against the DNA. TRBV1 is reported as a pseudogene. CDR3 length equals 13 residues. The CDR3 coding sequence is TGCACCAGCAGCCAGAGTAGCGGATACGAGCAGTACTTC. Protein: CTSSQSSGYEQYF.

Comments on this clonotype: The junction does not match germline at one end; this may be a read error. This chain joins TRBV5-1 and TRBJ1-1, with D possibly TRBD1 on 5 matching bases. This CDR3 has 12 amino acids. Germline loops: CDR1 SGHRS, CDR2 YFSETQ. The CDR3 DNA reads TGCGCCGGCAGCGGGGACGGGGGTGAAGCTTTCTTT. This sequence encodes CAGSGDGGEAFF.

This clonotype was seen a handful of times. The V call is TRBV29-1, the J call TRBJ2-3; TRBD1 matches 12 bases. Per the germline V gene, CDR1 is SQVTM and CDR2 is ANQGSEA. The CDR3 consists of 13 residues. V was pared by 5 bases and J by 8 bases, with 5 bases of the junction left unmatched. The CDR3 nucleotides are TGCAGCGTTCCGGGACAGGGGGCCGGTACGCAGTATTTT. Translation: CSVPGQGAGTQYF.

This chain connects TRBV7-9 to TRBJ2-2; D gene uncertain. V shed 4 bases and J shed 0 bases, with 12 bases lying between them. The CDR3 length is 16 residues. CDR1 and CDR2 from the germline V gene are SEHNR and FQNEAQ (reference sequence). DNA of the CDR3: TGTGCCAGCAGCTCAACGGGTAAAACGAACACCGGGGAGCTGTTTTTT. Translating gives CASSSTGKTNTGELFF.

The sample holds many counts of this clonotype. This rearrangement joins TRBV28 to TRBJ2-7, with D tentatively TRBD1 or TRBD2 (5 bases each). Germline V gene lookup returns CDR1 MDHEN and CDR2 SYDVKM. V was trimmed by 5 bases and J by 5 bases, leaving 16 bases between them. This CDR3 has 14 residues. CDR3 bases: TGTGCCAGCAGTCGGTGGGACCTCTTCAACGAGCAGTACTTC. Translation: CASSRWDLFNEQYF. Variable domain in full (rest from reference TRBV28 and TRBJ2-7): DVKVTQSSRYLVKRTGEKVFLECVQDMDHENMFWYRQDPGLGLRLIYFSYDVKMKEKGDIPEGYSVSREKKERFSLILESASTNQTSMYLCASSRWDLFNEQYFGPGTRLTVT.

This clonotype came up a few times. A clone one base away is much larger, so this may be a read error. The V gene is TRBV12-3 or TRBV12-4, the J gene TRBJ2-5; D possibly corresponds to TRBD2 (5 bases). This CDR3 is built from 14 residues. The CDR3 sequence is CASSLRGIQEAQYF. The CDR3 DNA reads TGTGCCAGCAGTTTGAGAGGGATCCAAGAGGCCCAGTACTTC.